A selection of T cell receptor beta chains follows, all from one sample in a study of T cells in Graves' hyperthyroidism and ophthalmopathy. TCRdb processed the multiplex PCR reads anew with MiXCR; each CDR3 protein has one entry. Of 550,000 to 700,000 distinct CDR3 sequences in the sample, 14% to 15% were seen once. What was sequenced was blood. These receptors came from a woman between 40 and 55 years old with Graves' ophthalmopathy. Each CDR3 is given with its conserved first and last residue. Fields, in order: J gene, CDR3 length, V gene, D gene, clone size, CDR3 protein, CDR3 DNA. D genes are given only for firm matches. Only some rows state a clone size, as once, few, many or a class for expanded clones.

>TRBJ2-7|13|TRBV20-1|TRBD2|many
CSAAGTTSYEQYF
TGCAGTGCCGCCGGGACTACCTCCTACGAGCAGTACTTC
>TRBJ2-5|15|TRBV27|TRBD1|many
CASSWNSGGAETQYF
TGTGCCAGCAGCTGGAATTCAGGGGGCGCGGAGACCCAGTACTTC
>TRBJ2-7|15|TRBV6-1|TRBD2|.
CASGGGRRVSYEQYF
TGTGCCAGCGGGGGGGGGAGGAGGGTTTCCTACGAGCAGTACTTC
>TRBJ2-5|15|TRBV11-2|TRBD2|many
CASSLTSGRSETQYF
TGTGCCAGCAGCTTGACTAGCGGGAGATCAGAGACCCAGTACTTC
>TRBJ1-1|14|TRBV11-1|.|many
CASSLGPGTPGAFF
TGTGCCAGCAGCTTAGGTCCCGGGACCCCGGGTGCTTTCTTT
>TRBJ2-7|15|TRBV20-1|TRBD2|many
CSARDLAGGTGEQYF
TGCAGTGCTAGAGATCTAGCGGGGGGGACAGGCGAGCAGTACTTC
>TRBJ2-7|14|TRBV28|.|many
CATTSGAGSYEQYF
TGTGCCACCACCTCGGGGGCAGGGTCCTACGAGCAGTACTTC
>TRBJ1-5|17|TRBV6-2/TRBV6-3|.|many
CASSYNSGTTSNQPQHF
TGTGCCAGCAGTTACAACTCCGGGACAACTAGCAATCAGCCCCAGCATTTT
>TRBJ2-7|14|TRBV9|TRBD1|many
CASSAGQIFLGQYF
TGTGCCAGCAGCGCGGGACAGATCTTCCTGGGGCAGTACTTC
>TRBJ2-5|12|TRBV28|TRBD2|.
CASSTGGQTQYF
TGTGCCAGCAGTACGGGGGGGCAGACCCAGTACTTC
>TRBJ1-1|13|TRBV5-1|TRBD1|many
CASSWGQYTEAFF
TGCGCCAGCAGCTGGGGACAGTACACTGAAGCTTTCTTT
>TRBJ1-3|16|TRBV11-1|.|many
CASSLDDFGSGNTIYF
TGTGCCAGCAGCTTGGATGACTTCGGCTCTGGAAACACCATATATTTT
>TRBJ1-2|13|TRBV28|.|many
CASSLLAARLGTF
TGTGCCAGCAGTTTACTGGCCGCCCGGCTTGGCACCTTC
>TRBJ2-5|15|TRBV9|TRBD1|many
CASSVEQGGWETQYF
TGTGCCAGCAGCGTCGAACAAGGGGGCTGGGAGACCCAGTACTTC
>TRBJ2-2|14|TRBV12-3/TRBV12-4|TRBD1|many
CASSPTGDTGELFF
TGTGCCAGCAGTCCCACAGGGGACACCGGGGAGCTGTTTTTT
>TRBJ1-1|14|TRBV27|.|many
CASSLSGGFFEAFF
TGTGCCAGCAGTTTATCAGGGGGTTTTTTTGAAGCTTTCTTT
>TRBJ1-5|14|TRBV7-2|.|many
CASSPARENQPQHF
TGTGCCAGCAGCCCAGCCAGGGAAAATCAGCCCCAGCATTTT
>TRBJ2-5|15|TRBV5-1|.|many
CASSSDGQGGETQYF
TGCGCCAGCAGCTCGGACGGACAGGGAGGGGAGACCCAGTACTTC
>TRBJ1-1|15|TRBV7-6|.|.
CASSLAVSQGTEAFF
TGTGCCAGCAGCTTAGCGGTTTCACAGGGCACTGAAGCTTTCTTT
>TRBJ1-6|15|TRBV11-2|TRBD1|many
CASRGQSSYNSPLHF
TGTGCCAGCAGGGGACAGAGCTCCTATAATTCACCCCTCCACTTT
>TRBJ1-1|15|TRBV20-1|TRBD1|many
CSARSLTGKNTEAFF
TGCAGTGCTCGGAGCCTGACAGGGAAGAACACTGAAGCTTTCTTT
>TRBJ1-5|15|TRBV30|.|many
CAWTAGVNNNQPQHF
TGTGCCTGGACAGCAGGGGTTAATAACAATCAGCCCCAGCATTTT
>TRBJ1-2|13|TRBV29-1|TRBD1|many
CSVESDRAGGYTF
TGCAGCGTTGAATCGGACAGGGCCGGGGGCTACACCTTC
>TRBJ2-7|15|TRBV5-1|TRBD1|many
CASSLGGQRAEEQYF
TGCGCCAGCAGCTTGGGGGGACAGAGGGCAGAGGAGCAGTACTTC
>TRBJ2-7|12|TRBV30|.|many
CAWSGSPYEQYF
TGTGCCTGGAGTGGTTCGCCCTACGAGCAGTACTTC
>TRBJ2-7|16|TRBV4-1|TRBD1|many
CASSQERGTGFYEQYF
TGCGCCAGCAGCCAAGAGCGGGGGACAGGGTTCTACGAGCAGTACTTC
>TRBJ2-4|14|TRBV6-1|.|many
CASSKQGAKNIQYF
TGTGCCAGCAGTAAACAGGGAGCCAAAAACATTCAGTACTTC
>TRBJ1-1|15|TRBV12-3/TRBV12-4|TRBD1|many
CASTSFGRGGTEAFF
TGTGCCAGCACCTCGTTTGGCAGGGGGGGAACTGAAGCTTTCTTT
>TRBJ2-5|15|TRBV5-5|TRBD1|many
CASSRYTGDGETQYF
TGTGCCAGCAGCCGCTACACAGGGGACGGGGAGACCCAGTACTTC
>TRBJ1-5|12|TRBV20-1|.|.
CSAREDFEPQHF
TGCAGTGCTAGGGAAGACTTTGAGCCCCAGCATTTT
>TRBJ2-7|15|TRBV2|.|many
CASSDYGTGSYEQYF
TGTGCCAGCAGTGATTATGGGACGGGCTCCTACGAGCAGTACTTC
>TRBJ2-7|12|TRBV28|.|many
CASSLTVSEQYF
TGTGCCAGCAGTTTAACGGTTTCCGAGCAGTACTTC
>TRBJ2-7|14|TRBV7-2|TRBD1|.
CASSFSTGFYEQYF
TGTGCCAGCAGCTTTTCGACAGGGTTCTACGAGCAGTACTTC
>TRBJ2-5|13|TRBV7-2|.|many
CASSPVSGETQYF
TGTGCCAGCAGCCCTGTCTCTGGGGAGACCCAGTACTTC
>TRBJ2-7|16|TRBV11-2|TRBD1|.
CASSSGQGRGAYEQYF
TGTGCCAGCAGCTCGGGACAGGGGAGAGGAGCCTACGAGCAGTACTTC
>TRBJ2-2|14|TRBV30|.|many
CAWSFSGAHGELFF
TGTGCCTGGAGTTTCTCGGGAGCGCACGGGGAGCTGTTTTTT
>TRBJ2-7|18|TRBV19|.|many
CASSIAGPASLNYYEQYF
TGTGCCAGTAGTATAGCGGGGCCGGCCTCGCTCAATTACTACGAGCAGTACTTC
>TRBJ1-2|12|TRBV5-1|.|.
CASSLEQGRATF
TGCGCCAGCAGCTTGGAGCAGGGGCGGGCCACCTTC
>TRBJ2-7|15|TRBV27|TRBD2|many
CASSLTRTSRYEQYF
TGTGCCAGCAGTTTGACAAGGACTAGCCGTTACGAGCAGTACTTC
>TRBJ1-2|12|TRBV28|.|many
CASSSPGAGYTF
TGTGCCAGCAGTTCGCCAGGGGCTGGCTACACCTTC
>TRBJ2-7|13|TRBV20-1|TRBD1|many
CSAMTGGIYEQYF
TGCAGTGCTATGACAGGGGGCATCTACGAGCAGTACTTC
>TRBJ1-1|15|TRBV27|TRBD1|.
CASSPTTGGQGDAFF
TGTGCCAGCAGTCCAACGACAGGGGGCCAAGGGGACGCTTTCTTT
>TRBJ1-5|12|TRBV19|.|many
CATDYIHQPQHF
TGTGCCACAGATTATATTCATCAGCCCCAGCATTTT
>TRBJ2-5|15|TRBV7-3|TRBD1|.
CASSLGQGAFETQYF
TGTGCCAGCAGCTTAGGACAGGGGGCTTTTGAGACCCAGTACTTC
>TRBJ1-5|13|TRBV6-1|TRBD1|many
CASRKTGAQPQHF
TGTGCCAGCAGAAAAACAGGGGCCCAGCCCCAGCATTTT
>TRBJ2-5|18|TRBV6-2/TRBV6-3|TRBD1|.
CASRLLTGGRGRTETQYF
TGTGCCAGCAGACTTTTGACAGGGGGCAGGGGGCGCACTGAGACCCAGTACTTC
>TRBJ1-6|16|TRBV12-3/TRBV12-4|.|few
CASSFGAGLFNSPLHF
TGTGCCAGCAGTTTTGGCGCAGGTCTATTCAATTCACCCCTCCACTTT